The TCR beta chain under discussion was sequenced for a study of cytomegalovirus exposure and HLA in healthy donors. Study outcomes and limitations: Highly shared sequence variants in one cluster were likely a sequencing artifact. A previous analysis found most TCR beta V segments productive roughly 87% or roughly 30% of the time. In a later analysis, compared with equally common non-associated chains, HLA-associated beta chains were more expanded.

13 Jbeta primers and 60 Vbeta primers were used for the PCR. The data were produced by immunoSEQ multiplex PCR, yet TCRdb's version contains in-frame clones alone and is incomplete. The sample yields 150,000 to 200,000 clones, around 76% seen once. V gave up 4 bases and J gave up 0 bases; unmatched junction bases: 6. The CDR3 runs to 16 residues. Germline V gives CDR1 SGHDT, CDR2 YYEEEE. Note on this clone: The target antigen is unknown.

This chain links TRBV5-6 with TRBJ1-5, with 8 bases that match TRBD1. This clonotype was sampled from a woman in her 30s in good health and CMV-seropositive. Sequenced: PBMCs. This CDR3 is CASSQTDRDSNQPQHF. The CDR3 DNA is TGTGCCAGCAGCCAAACGGACAGGGATAGCAATCAGCCCCAGCATTTT.